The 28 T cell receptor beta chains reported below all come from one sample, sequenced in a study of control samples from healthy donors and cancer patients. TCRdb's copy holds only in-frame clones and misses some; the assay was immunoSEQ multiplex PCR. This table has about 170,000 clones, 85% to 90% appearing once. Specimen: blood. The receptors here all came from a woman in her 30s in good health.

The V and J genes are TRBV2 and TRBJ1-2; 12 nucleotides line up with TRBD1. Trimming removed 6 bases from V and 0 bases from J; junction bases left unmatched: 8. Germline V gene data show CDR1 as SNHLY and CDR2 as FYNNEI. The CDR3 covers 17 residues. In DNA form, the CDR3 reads TGTGCCAGCAGGGACCGGGACAGGGGGCGTACTAACTATGGCTACACCTTC. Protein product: CASRDRDRGRTNYGYTF. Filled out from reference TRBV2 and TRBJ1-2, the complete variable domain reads EPEVTQTPSHQVTQMGQEVILRCVPISNHLYFYWYRQILGQKVEFLVSFYNNEISEKSEIFDDQFSVERPDGSNFTLKIRSTKLEDSAMYFCASRDRDRGRTNYGYTFGSGTRLTVV.

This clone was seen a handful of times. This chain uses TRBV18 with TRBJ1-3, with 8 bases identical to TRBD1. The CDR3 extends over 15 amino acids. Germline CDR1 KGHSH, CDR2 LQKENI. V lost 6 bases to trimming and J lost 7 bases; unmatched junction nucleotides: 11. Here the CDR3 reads CASSIPGQARNTIYF. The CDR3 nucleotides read TGTGCCAGCTCCATTCCGGGACAGGCGAGGAACACCATATATTTT.

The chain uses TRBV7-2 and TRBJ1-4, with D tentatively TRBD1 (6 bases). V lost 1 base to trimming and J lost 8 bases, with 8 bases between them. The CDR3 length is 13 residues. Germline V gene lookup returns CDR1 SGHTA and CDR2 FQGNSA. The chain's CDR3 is CASSLVGGEKLFF. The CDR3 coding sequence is TGTGCCAGCAGCTTAGTAGGGGGGGAAAAACTGTTTTTT. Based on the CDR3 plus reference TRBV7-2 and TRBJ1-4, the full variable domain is GAGVSQSPSNKVTEKGKDVELRCDPISGHTALYWYRQSLGQGLEFLIYFQGNSAPDKSGLPSDRFSAERTGGSVSTLTIQRTQQEDSAVYLCASSLVGGEKLFFGSGTQLSVL.

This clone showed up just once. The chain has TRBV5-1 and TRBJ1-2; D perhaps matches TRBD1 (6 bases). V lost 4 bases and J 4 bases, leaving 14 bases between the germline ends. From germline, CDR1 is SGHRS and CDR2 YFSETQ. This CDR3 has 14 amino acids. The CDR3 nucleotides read TGCGCCAGCAGCGCTCGGGGGGCAGTCTATGGCTACACCTTC. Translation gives CASSARGAVYGYTF.

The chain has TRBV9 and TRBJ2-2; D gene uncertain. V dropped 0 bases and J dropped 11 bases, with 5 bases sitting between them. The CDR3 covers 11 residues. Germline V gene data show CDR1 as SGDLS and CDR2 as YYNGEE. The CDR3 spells CASSVERELFF. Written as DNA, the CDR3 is TGTGCCAGCAGCGTAGAAAGAGAGCTGTTTTTT.

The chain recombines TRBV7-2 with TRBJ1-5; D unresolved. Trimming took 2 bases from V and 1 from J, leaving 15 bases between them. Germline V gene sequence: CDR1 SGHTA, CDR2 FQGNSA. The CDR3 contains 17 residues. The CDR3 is CASSLSHLTWSNQPQHF. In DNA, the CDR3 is TGTGCCAGCAGCTTATCGCACCTCACTTGGAGCAATCAGCCCCAGCATTTT.

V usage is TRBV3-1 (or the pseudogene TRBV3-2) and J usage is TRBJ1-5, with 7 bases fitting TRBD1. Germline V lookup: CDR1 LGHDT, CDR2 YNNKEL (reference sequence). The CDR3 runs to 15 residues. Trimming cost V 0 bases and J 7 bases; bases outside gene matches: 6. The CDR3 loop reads CASSQDSRGGQPQHF. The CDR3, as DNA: TGTGCCAGCAGCCAAGATAGCAGGGGGGGGCAGCCCCAGCATTTT.

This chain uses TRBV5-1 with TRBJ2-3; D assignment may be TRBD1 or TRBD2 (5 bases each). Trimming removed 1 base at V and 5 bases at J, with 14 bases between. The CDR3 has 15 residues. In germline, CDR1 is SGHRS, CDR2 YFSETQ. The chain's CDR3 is CASSLIGASGDTQYF. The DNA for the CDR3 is TGCGCCAGCAGCTTGATCGGGGCCTCTGGAGATACGCAGTATTTT. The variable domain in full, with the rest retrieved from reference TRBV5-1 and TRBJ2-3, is KAGVTQTPRYLIKTRGQQVTLSCSPISGHRSVSWYQQTPGQGLQFLFEYFSETQRNKGNFPGRFSGRQFSNSRSEMNVSTLELGDSALYLCASSLIGASGDTQYFGPGTRLTVL.

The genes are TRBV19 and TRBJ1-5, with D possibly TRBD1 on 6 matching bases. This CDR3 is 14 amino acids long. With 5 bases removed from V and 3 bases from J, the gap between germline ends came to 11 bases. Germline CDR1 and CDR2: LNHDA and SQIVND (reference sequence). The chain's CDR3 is CASSLQGTNQPQHF. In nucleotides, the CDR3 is TGTGCCAGTAGTCTACAGGGAACCAATCAGCCCCAGCATTTT.

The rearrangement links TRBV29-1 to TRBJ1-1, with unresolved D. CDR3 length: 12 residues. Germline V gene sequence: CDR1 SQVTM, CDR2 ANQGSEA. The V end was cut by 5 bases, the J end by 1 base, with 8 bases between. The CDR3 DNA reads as TGCAGCGTTAACAAGGCGAACACTGAAGCTTTCTTT. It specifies CSVNKANTEAFF.

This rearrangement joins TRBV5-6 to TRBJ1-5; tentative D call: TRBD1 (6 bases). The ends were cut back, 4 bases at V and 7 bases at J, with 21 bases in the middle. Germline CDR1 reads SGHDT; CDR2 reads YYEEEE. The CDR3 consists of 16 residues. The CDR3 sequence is CASSPGGSVSLQPQHF. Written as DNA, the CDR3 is TGTGCCAGCAGCCCGGGGGGCTCAGTTTCCCTCCAGCCCCAGCATTTT.

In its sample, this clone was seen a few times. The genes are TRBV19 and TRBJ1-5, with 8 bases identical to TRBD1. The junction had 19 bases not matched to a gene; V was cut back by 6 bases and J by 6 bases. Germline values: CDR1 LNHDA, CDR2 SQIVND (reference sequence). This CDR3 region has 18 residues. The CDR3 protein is CASSTDSDRVGPGQPQHF. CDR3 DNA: TGTGCCAGTAGCACCGACTCGGACAGGGTAGGTCCGGGTCAGCCCCAGCATTTT.

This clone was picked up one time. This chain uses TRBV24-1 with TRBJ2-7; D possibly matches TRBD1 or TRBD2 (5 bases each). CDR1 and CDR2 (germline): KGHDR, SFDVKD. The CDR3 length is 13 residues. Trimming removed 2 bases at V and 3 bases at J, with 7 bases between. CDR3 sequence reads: CATSDWDGYEQYV. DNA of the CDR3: TGTGCCACCAGTGATTGGGACGGCTACGAGCAGTACGTC.

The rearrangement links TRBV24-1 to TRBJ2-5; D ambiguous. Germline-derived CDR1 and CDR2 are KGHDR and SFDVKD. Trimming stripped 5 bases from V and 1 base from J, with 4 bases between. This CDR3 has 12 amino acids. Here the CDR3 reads CATSVRQETQYF. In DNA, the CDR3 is TGTGCCACCAGTGTCCGCCAAGAGACCCAGTACTTC.

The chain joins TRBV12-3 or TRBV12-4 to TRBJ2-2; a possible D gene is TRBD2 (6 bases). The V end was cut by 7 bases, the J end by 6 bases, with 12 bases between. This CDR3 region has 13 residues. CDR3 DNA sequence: TGTGCCAGCACCCGTCCGGGGGCCGGGGAGCTGTTTTTT. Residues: CASTRPGAGELFF.

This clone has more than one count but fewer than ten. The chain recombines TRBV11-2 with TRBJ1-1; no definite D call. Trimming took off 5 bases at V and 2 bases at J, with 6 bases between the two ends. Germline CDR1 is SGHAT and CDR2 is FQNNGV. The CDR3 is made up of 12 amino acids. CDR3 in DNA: TGTGCCAGCAGCCAGCTCAACACTGAAGCTTTCTTT. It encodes CASSQLNTEAFF.

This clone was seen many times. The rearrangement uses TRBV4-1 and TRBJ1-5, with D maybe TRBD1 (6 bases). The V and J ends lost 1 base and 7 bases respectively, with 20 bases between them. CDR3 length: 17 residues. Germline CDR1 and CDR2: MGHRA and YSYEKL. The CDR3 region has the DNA TGCGCCAGCAGCCAAGTGGACTTCCTGGGGGGCGGGCAGCCCCAGCATTTT. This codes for CASSQVDFLGGGQPQHF.

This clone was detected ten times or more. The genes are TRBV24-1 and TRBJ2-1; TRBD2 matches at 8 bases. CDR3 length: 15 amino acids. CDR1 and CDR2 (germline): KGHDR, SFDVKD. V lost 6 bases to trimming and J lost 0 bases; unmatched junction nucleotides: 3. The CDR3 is CATSLAGGSYNEQFF. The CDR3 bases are TGTGCCACCAGTCTAGCGGGTGGCTCCTACAATGAGCAGTTCTTC.

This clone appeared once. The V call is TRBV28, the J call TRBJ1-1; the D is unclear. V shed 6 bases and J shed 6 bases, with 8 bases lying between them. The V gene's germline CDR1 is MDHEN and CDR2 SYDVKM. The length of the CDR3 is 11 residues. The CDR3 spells CASSSVAEAFF. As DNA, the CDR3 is TGTGCCAGCAGCTCGGTTGCTGAAGCTTTCTTT.

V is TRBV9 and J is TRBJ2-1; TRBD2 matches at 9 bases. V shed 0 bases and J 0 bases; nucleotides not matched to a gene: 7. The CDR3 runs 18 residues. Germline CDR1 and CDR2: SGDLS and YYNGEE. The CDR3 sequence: CASSVGLAGSSSYNEQFF. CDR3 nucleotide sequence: TGTGCCAGCAGCGTAGGGCTAGCGGGGTCATCCTCCTACAATGAGCAGTTCTTC.

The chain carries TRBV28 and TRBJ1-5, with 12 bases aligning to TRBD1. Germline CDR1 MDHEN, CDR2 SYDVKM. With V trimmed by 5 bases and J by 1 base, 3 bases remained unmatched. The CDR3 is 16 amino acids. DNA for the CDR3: TGTGCCAGCAGTAGGGACAGGGGGCAGAGCAATCAGCCCCAGCATTTT. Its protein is CASSRDRGQSNQPQHF.

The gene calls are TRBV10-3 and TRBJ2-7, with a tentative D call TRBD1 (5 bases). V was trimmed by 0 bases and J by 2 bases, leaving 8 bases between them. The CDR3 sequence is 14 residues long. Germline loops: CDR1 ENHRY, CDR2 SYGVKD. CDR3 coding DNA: TGTGCCATCAGTGAGTCGGGGCGAACCTACGAGCAGTACGTC. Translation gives CAISESGRTYEQYV.

The CDR3 DNA sequence: TGTGCCAGCTCACCGCATCCCGGGACAGGGCCTTTCTATGGCTACACCTTC. Translating gives CASSPHPGTGPFYGYTF. V and J are TRBV18 and TRBJ1-2; 9 nucleotides line up with TRBD1. Losses at the gene ends were 3 bases for V and 4 bases for J; bases not matched to a gene: 12. Per germline, CDR1 KGHSH and CDR2 LQKENI. The CDR3 has 17 amino acids.

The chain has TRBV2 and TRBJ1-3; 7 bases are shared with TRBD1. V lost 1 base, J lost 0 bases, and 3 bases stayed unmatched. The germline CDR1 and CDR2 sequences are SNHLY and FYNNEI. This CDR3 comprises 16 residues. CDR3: CASSEGTGNSGNTIYF. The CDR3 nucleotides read TGTGCCAGCAGTGAAGGGACAGGCAACTCTGGAAACACCATATATTTT. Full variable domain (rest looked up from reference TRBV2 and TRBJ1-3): EPEVTQTPSHQVTQMGQEVILRCVPISNHLYFYWYRQILGQKVEFLVSFYNNEISEKSEIFDDQFSVERPDGSNFTLKIRSTKLEDSAMYFCASSEGTGNSGNTIYFGEGSWLTVV.

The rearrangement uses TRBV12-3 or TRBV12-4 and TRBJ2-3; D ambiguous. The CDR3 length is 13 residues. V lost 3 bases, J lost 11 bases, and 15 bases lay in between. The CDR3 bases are TGTGCCAGCAGTTTGGAGCCGGTTGAAGAGCAGTATTTT. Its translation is CASSLEPVEEQYF.

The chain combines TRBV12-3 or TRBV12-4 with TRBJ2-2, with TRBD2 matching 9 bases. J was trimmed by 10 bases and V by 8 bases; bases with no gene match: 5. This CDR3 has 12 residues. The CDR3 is CASRRGGPELFF. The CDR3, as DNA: TGTGCCAGCCGGCGGGGGGGACCGGAGCTGTTTTTT.

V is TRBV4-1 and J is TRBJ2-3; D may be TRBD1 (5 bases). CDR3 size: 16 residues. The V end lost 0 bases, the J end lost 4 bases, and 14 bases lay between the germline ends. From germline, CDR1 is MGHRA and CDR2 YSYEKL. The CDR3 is CASSQDQAGPPDTQYF. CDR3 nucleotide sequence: TGCGCCAGCAGCCAAGATCAGGCAGGGCCCCCAGATACGCAGTATTTT.

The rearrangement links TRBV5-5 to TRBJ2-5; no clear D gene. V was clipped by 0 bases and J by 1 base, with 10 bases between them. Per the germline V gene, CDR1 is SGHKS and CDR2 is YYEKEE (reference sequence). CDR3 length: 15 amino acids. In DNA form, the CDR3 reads TGTGCCAGCAGCTTGGTTCCGCGGCCCCAAGAGACCCAGTACTTC. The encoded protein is CASSLVPRPQETQYF.